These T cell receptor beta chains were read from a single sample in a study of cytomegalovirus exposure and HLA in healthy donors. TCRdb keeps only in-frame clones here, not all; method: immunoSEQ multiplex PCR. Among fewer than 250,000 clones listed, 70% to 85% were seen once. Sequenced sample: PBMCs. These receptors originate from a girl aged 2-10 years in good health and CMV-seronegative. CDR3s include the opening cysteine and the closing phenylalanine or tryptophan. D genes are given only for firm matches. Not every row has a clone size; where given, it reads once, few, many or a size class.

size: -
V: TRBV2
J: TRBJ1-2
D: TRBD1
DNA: TGTGCCAGCAGGAGACAGGGACAAAGCTATGGCTACACCTTC
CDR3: CASRRQGQSYGYTF

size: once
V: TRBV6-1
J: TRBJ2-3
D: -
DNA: TGTGCCAGCAGTGAAAGGCCGGAGGGAAATACGCAGTATTTT
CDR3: CASSERPEGNTQYF

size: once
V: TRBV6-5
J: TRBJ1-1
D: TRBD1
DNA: TGTGCCAGCAGCAGATCCGCAGGGGGCAACACTGAAGCTTTCTTT
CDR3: CASSRSAGGNTEAFF

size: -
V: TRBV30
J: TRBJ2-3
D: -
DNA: TGTGCCTGCCCCGCAGGGGGGAGTAAGGATACGCAGTATTTT
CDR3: CACPAGGSKDTQYF

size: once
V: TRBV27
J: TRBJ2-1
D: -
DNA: TGTGCCAGCAGTTTTATCGGCGTGGAGGGGCTGGGGAATGAGCAGTTCTTC
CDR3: CASSFIGVEGLGNEQFF

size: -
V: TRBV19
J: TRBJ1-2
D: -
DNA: TGTGCCAGTCGGGACATGCTGGTCGGCTACACCTTC
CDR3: CASRDMLVGYTF

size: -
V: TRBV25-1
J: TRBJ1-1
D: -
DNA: TGTGCCAGCCGCGGGGTAATTGAAGCTTTCTTT
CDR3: CASRGVIEAFF

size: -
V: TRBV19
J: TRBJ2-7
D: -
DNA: TGTGCCAGCCAGACTACCCCCCTCGCGAGGGAGCAGTACTTC
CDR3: CASQTTPLAREQYF

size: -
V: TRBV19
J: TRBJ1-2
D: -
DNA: TGTGCCAGTAGTATAGATCACGGGGGAAGAATCGATGGCTACACCTTC
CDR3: CASSIDHGGRIDGYTF

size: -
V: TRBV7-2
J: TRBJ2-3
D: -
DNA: TGTGCCAGCAGCTTAGACTTAACAGATACGCAGTATTTT
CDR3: CASSLDLTDTQYF

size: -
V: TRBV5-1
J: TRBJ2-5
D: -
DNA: TGCGCCAGCAGCCCCGGGGGATGGGCTAAGGTGTCGGAGACCCAGTACTTC
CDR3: CASSPGGWAKVSETQYF

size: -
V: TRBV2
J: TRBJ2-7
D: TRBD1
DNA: TGTGCCAGCAGTCGGGGACAGGGGGTTGAGCAGTACTTC
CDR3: CASSRGQGVEQYF

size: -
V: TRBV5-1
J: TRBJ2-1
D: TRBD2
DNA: TGCGCCAGCAGCTTGAGCATCCAGGGACTATACAATGAGCAGTTCTTC
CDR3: CASSLSIQGLYNEQFF

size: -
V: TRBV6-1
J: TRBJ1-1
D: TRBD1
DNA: TGTGCCAGCAGTGATCGGACAGGGCGTGTTATGAACACTGAAGCTTTCTTT
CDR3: CASSDRTGRVMNTEAFF

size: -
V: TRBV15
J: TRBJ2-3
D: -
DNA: TGTGCCACCAGCAGAGTCCCGGGCAGGGGGGAGGATACGCAGTATTTT
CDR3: CATSRVPGRGEDTQYF

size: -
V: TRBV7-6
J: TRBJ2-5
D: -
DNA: TGTGCCAGCAGCTTATTTCTCCAAGAGACCCAGTACTTC
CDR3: CASSLFLQETQYF

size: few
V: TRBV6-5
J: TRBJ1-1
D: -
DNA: TGTGCCAGCAGTTACGGGGGCAGTGAAGCTTTCTTT
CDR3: CASSYGGSEAFF

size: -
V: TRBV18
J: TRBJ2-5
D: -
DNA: TGTGCCAGCTCAATCCGAGAAGAGACCCAGTACTTC
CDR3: CASSIREETQYF

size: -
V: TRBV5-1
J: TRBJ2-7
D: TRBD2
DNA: TGCGCCAGCAGCTTGTGGGCTAGCGGGGGTTCCTACGAGCAGTACTTC
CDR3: CASSLWASGGSYEQYF

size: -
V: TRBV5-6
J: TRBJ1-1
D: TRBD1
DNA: TGTGCCAGCAGCTCCCGGACAGGGACGAACACTGAAGCTTTCTTT
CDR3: CASSSRTGTNTEAFF

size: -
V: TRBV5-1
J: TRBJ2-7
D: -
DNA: TGCGCCAGCAGCTCACAAGTGGGACTGGGACCCTACGAGCAGTACTTC
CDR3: CASSSQVGLGPYEQYF

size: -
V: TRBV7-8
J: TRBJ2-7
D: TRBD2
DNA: TGTGCCAGCAGCCCGGCCGGACTAGAGGCATACGAGCAGTACTTC
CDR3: CASSPAGLEAYEQYF

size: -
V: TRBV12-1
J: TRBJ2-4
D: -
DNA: TGTGCCAGCAGCCTGATACGGGACAGGGTGGATGACATTCAGTACTTC
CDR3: CASSLIRDRVDDIQYF

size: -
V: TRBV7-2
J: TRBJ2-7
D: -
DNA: TGTGCCAGCAGCTTAGTAGGTCGTGACTACGAGCAGTACTTC
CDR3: CASSLVGRDYEQYF

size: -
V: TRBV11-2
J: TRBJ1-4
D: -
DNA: TGTGCCAGCAGCGAGCAGGGGCGGGAAAAACTGTTTTTT
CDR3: CASSEQGREKLFF

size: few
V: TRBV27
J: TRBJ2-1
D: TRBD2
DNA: TGTGCCAGCAGCCCCCGACTAGCGGGAGGGGGATACAATGAGCAGTTCTTC
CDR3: CASSPRLAGGGYNEQFF

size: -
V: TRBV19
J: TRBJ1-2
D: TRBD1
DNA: TGTGCCAGTAGTAAGGGTCTAGGACAGGCTTATGGCTACACCTTC
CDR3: CASSKGLGQAYGYTF

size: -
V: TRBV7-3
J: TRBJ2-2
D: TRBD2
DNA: TGTGCCAGCAGCTTAGCGGGGGGGCCAGTTGAGGAGCTGTTTTTT
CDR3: CASSLAGGPVEELFF

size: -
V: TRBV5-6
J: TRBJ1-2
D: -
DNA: TGTGCCAGCAGCCCCGGGACACTTATTAACTATGGCTACACCTTC
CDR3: CASSPGTLINYGYTF

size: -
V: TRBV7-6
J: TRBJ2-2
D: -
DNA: TGTGCCAGCAGCCCCGCCCTCGGGTCGTCCGGGGAGCTGTTTTTT
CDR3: CASSPALGSSGELFF

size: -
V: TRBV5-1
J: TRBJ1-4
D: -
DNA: TGCGCCAGCAGCCCGCAAGGACAGCGAGCTAATGAAAAACTGTTTTTT
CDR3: CASSPQGQRANEKLFF

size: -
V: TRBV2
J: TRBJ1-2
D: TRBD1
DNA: TGTGCCAGCACCGAGGAGGACAGGGGACGGAGTGGGAATGGCTACACCTTC
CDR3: CASTEEDRGRSGNGYTF

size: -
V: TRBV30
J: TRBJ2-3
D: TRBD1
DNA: TGTGCCTTGTCATGGACAGGGGAAAGCACAGATACGCAGTATTTT
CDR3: CALSWTGESTDTQYF

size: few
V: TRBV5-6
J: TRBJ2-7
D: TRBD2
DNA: TGTGCCAGCAGCTTGGAGGGCGGGAGCTCCTACGAGCAGTACTTC
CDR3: CASSLEGGSSYEQYF

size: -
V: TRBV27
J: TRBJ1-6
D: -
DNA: TGTGCCAGCTCGCCCCAGGGTAATTCACCCCTCCACTTT
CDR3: CASSPQGNSPLHF

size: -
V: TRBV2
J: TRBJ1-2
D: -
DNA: TGTGCCAGTTTTTCGGGGGGGTTTAGCGATGGCTACACCTTC
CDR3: CASFSGGFSDGYTF

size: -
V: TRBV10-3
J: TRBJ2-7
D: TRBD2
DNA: TGTGCCATCACCCCAGGGACTAGCTACGAGCAGTACTTC
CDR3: CAITPGTSYEQYF

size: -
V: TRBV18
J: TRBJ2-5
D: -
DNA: TGTGCCAGCTCTCACAGGGAGGAGACCCAGTACTTC
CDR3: CASSHREETQYF

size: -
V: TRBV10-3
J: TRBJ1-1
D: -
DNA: TGTGCCATCAGTCCCCTGACAGGGAACACTGAAGCTTTCTTT
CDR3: CAISPLTGNTEAFF

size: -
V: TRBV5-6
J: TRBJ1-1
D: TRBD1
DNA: TGTGCCAGCAGGCTCGACAGGGGGCACCTGACGAACACTGAAGCTTTCTTT
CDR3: CASRLDRGHLTNTEAFF

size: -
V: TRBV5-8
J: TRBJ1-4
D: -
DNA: TGTGCCAGCAGCCCCGATTGGGACATGCACGAAAAACTGTTTTTT
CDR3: CASSPDWDMHEKLFF

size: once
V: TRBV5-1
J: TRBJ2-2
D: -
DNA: TGCGCCAGCAGCTTGGGGGGAGAGAACACCGGGGAGCTGTTTTTT
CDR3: CASSLGGENTGELFF

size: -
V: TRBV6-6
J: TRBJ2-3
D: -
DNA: TGTGCCAGCAGGGGACTCCCGGATACGCAGTATTTT
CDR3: CASRGLPDTQYF

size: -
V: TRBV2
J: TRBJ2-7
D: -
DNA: TGTGCCAGCAGTGAATTAGAAGCTCAGGGGCCGGGCCCTCGCGAGCAGTACTTC
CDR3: CASSELEAQGPGPREQYF

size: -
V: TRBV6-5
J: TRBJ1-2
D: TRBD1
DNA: TGTGCCAGCAGTAGGGGGCGAGGCTATGGCTACACCTTC
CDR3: CASSRGRGYGYTF